The clone carrying this T cell receptor (beta chain) was recorded many times. Its antigen is as yet unknown. These data originate in a study of T-cell reconstitution after alpha-beta-depleted transplantation in children. General study findings and limits: T-cell numbers and diversity, one year after transplant, stemmed largely from T cells that were newly produced. Where alpha-beta T cells came from about two months after transplant was reportedly several hundred expanded graft clones. Some patients owed their high day-60 TCRbeta diversity to surviving recipient T cells and thymic progenitors.

Preparing the TCRbeta library involved the use of unique molecular identifiers. Each CDR3 protein gets one entry after TCRdb re-called the PCR reads with MiXCR. Among over 100,000 distinct CDR3 sequences listed, over 9% were seen once. The TCR comes from a boy under 10 years old with acute lymphoblastic leukemia, due to receive a stem cell transplant. Sequenced here: PBMCs, sampled before TCRalphabeta/CD19-depleted stem cell transplant.

The CDR3 sequence is CASNLRDRYELETQYF. The CDR3 region has the DNA TGCGCCAGCAACCTCCGGGACAGATACGAACTGGAGACCCAGTACTTC. The chain links TRBV10-1 to TRBJ2-5; 7 bases agree with TRBD1. The CDR3 has 16 residues. Germline loops: CDR1 WNHNN, CDR2 SYGVQD (reference sequence). The junction had 16 bases not matched to a gene; V was cut back by 7 bases and J by 5 bases.